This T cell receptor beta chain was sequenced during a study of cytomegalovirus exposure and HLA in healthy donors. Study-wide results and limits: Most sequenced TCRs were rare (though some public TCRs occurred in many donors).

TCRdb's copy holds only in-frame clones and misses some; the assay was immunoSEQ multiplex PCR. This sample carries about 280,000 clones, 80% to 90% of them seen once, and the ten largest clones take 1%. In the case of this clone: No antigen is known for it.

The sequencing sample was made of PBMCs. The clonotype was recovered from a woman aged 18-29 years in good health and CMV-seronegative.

In DNA form, the CDR3 reads TGTGCCAGTAGTATAGTATCGGGCGAGCAGTACTTC. Translation gives CASSIVSGEQYF. This chain uses TRBV19 with TRBJ2-7; D is ambiguous. V was shortened by 1 base and J by 6 bases, with 7 bases between the two germline ends. Germline V lookup: CDR1 LNHDA, CDR2 SQIVND (reference sequence). This CDR3 comprises 12 residues.